This entry lists 28 T cell receptor beta chains sequenced from one sample in a study of T cells in Graves' hyperthyroidism and ophthalmopathy. From RNA transcripts, TCR beta CDR3 regions were amplified. The TCR CDR3 was amplified in a first-round RT-PCR using the HTBI primer set. TCRdb fed the multiplex PCR reads into MiXCR, producing one record per CDR3 protein. The sample carries about 400,000 distinct CDR3 sequences, 15% to 19% recorded once. Sequencing used blood. The receptor source for this set is a woman aged 18-30 years with Graves' hyperthyroidism that later progressed to Graves' ophthalmopathy.

This clonotype was observed many times. This chain joins TRBV6-2 or TRBV6-3 and TRBJ2-1, with 7 bases lining up with TRBD1. The CDR3 runs to 14 residues. Trimming removed 2 bases from V and 8 bases from J; junction bases left unmatched: 6. In germline, CDR1 is MNHEY, CDR2 SVGEGT. This CDR3 reads CASSYETGPDEQFF. The CDR3 coding sequence is TGTGCCAGCAGTTACGAGACAGGGCCCGATGAGCAGTTCTTC.

The rearrangement joins TRBV12-3 or TRBV12-4 to TRBJ2-5, with D possibly being TRBD2 (6 bases). This CDR3 region has 14 residues. Trimming stripped 5 bases from V and 1 base from J, with 11 bases between. The CDR3 bases are TGTGCCAGCAGTCCGGGAGTGATCCAAGAGACCCAGTACTTC. It codes for CASSPGVIQETQYF.

This clonotype was counted only a few times. The V and J genes are TRBV30 and TRBJ1-6; weak D call: TRBD1 (5 bases). V gave up 0 bases and J gave up 7 bases, with 13 bases separating them. The CDR3 contains 15 residues. Looked up from germline, CDR1 is GTSNPN and CDR2 is SVGIG (reference sequence). The CDR3 region is CAWSVPGRVNSPLHF. DNA for the CDR3: TGTGCCTGGAGTGTACCGGGCAGGGTGAATTCACCCCTCCACTTT.

This clonotype has at least ten counts. The J gene is TRBJ2-1, the V gene TRBV5-5, with 12 bases aligning to TRBD2. This CDR3 spans 19 amino acids. Unmatched junction bases numbered 8, after V lost 0 bases and J lost 1 base. Per germline, CDR1 SGHKS and CDR2 YYEKEE (reference sequence). The CDR3 spells CASSLVRLAGVRSYNEQFF. The DNA for the CDR3 is TGTGCCAGCAGCTTGGTGCGACTAGCGGGAGTGAGGTCCTACAATGAGCAGTTCTTC.

This clonotype appeared a few times. The V gene is TRBV19, the J gene TRBJ1-2; D is undetermined. Germline CDR1 reads LNHDA; CDR2 reads SQIVND (reference sequence). Trimming stripped 8 bases from V and 2 bases from J, with 6 bases between. This CDR3 has 11 residues. The CDR3 DNA is TGTGCCAGTCACACCAACTATGGCTACACCTTC. This translates into CASHTNYGYTF.

In its sample, this clonotype was seen many times. The chain couples TRBV7-9 to TRBJ1-2; possibly TRBD1 for D (5 bases). From germline, CDR1 is SEHNR and CDR2 FQNEAQ (reference sequence). The CDR3 is 15 amino acids. The ends were cut back, 5 bases at V and 4 bases at J, with 17 bases in the middle. CDR3 sequence reads: CASSPLLGASYGYTF. The CDR3 DNA follows: TGTGCCAGCAGCCCTCTTCTAGGGGCCTCCTATGGCTACACCTTC.

This clonotype came up many times. The CDR3 DNA follows: TGTGCCAGCTCACTAGTTACAGGGATTGGGATCTACGAGCAGTACTTC. It specifies CASSLVTGIGIYEQYF. V and J are TRBV18 and TRBJ2-7, with D tentatively TRBD1 (6 bases). Germline V gene lookup returns CDR1 KGHSH and CDR2 LQKENI. The CDR3 covers 16 residues. The V end was cut by 4 bases, the J end by 3 bases, with 19 bases between.

This clonotype was seen repeatedly, ten times or more. The V and J genes are TRBV11-2 and TRBJ2-1; TRBD1 matches at 9 bases. Germline lookup yields CDR1 SGHAT and CDR2 FQNNGV. This CDR3 region has 15 residues. The trim removed 4 bases at V and 8 bases at J, leaving 9 bases unmatched. The CDR3 DNA sequence: TGTGCCAGCAGCTACCGGGACAGGGTCGTGTATGAGCAGTTCTTC. Amino acids: CASSYRDRVVYEQFF. The variable domain in full, completed from reference TRBV11-2 and TRBJ2-1, reads EAGVAQSPRYKIIEKRQSVAFWCNPISGHATLYWYQQILGQGPKLLIQFQNNGVVDDSQLPKDRFSAERLKGVDSTLKIQPAKLEDSAVYLCASSYRDRVVYEQFFGPGTRLTVL.

This clonotype was picked up a small number of times. The chain has TRBV20-1 and TRBJ2-3; 10 nucleotides match TRBD2. The V and J ends lost 6 bases and 1 base, in that order; junction bases with no gene match: 16. Looked up from germline, CDR1 is DFQATT and CDR2 is SNEGSKA (reference sequence). This CDR3 is 18 amino acids long. The CDR3 loop is CSAPRTSGLVLGTDTQYF. Here the CDR3 DNA reads TGCAGTGCCCCCAGGACTAGCGGCCTCGTTTTGGGCACAGATACGCAGTATTTT.

In this sample, this clonotype turned up a few times. The CDR3 DNA is TGTGCCACCAGCGGGGCGTGGGGCACGAACACCGGGGAGCTGTTTTTT. Protein: CATSGAWGTNTGELFF. V usage is TRBV24-1 and J usage is TRBJ2-2; perhaps D is TRBD1 or TRBD2 (5 bases each). CDR3 size: 16 residues. Trimming removed 7 bases at V and 0 bases at J, with 14 bases between. From germline, CDR1 is KGHDR and CDR2 SFDVKD.

In its sample, this clonotype was seen many times. The chain links TRBV7-9 to TRBJ1-5, with D maybe TRBD1 (5 bases). V was pared by 5 bases and J by 11 bases, with 13 bases between. The CDR3 is made up of 12 amino acids. CDR1 and CDR2 (germline): SEHNR, FQNEAQ (reference sequence). The CDR3 here is CASSPGTGAQHF. The CDR3 DNA follows: TGTGCCAGCAGCCCGGGGACCGGGGCCCAGCATTTT. Full variable domain (remainder filled in from reference TRBV7-9 and TRBJ1-5): DTGVSQNPRHKITKRGQNVTFRCDPISEHNRLYWYRQTLGQGPEFLTYFQNEAQLEKSRLLSDRFSAERPKGSFSTLEIQRTEQGDSAMYLCASSPGTGAQHFGDGTRLSIL.

As regards this clonotype: This sequence may be a read error, since a much larger clone differs from it by one base. The CDR3 carries no conserved terminal phenylalanine or tryptophan, so it likely arises from a read error. The chain has TRBV5-6 and TRBJ1-2, with D uncertain. Germline CDR1 is SGHDT and CDR2 is YYEEEE. Trimming cost V 1 base and J 6 bases, with 10 bases left between them. The CDR3 covers 13 residues. The CDR3 protein is CASSLPADHGYTL. For the CDR3, the DNA is TGTGCCAGCAGCTTGCCAGCGGATCATGGCTACACCCTC.

The rearrangement links TRBV5-1 to TRBJ2-7; D tentatively fits TRBD1 or TRBD2 (5 bases each). Trimming removed 3 bases from V and 3 bases from J, with 7 bases in between. Germline V CDR1 and CDR2: SGHRS, YFSETQ. The CDR3 covers 12 residues. Written as DNA, the CDR3 is TGCGCCAGCAGCTGGGACCGCTACGAGCAGTACTTC. Protein sequence: CASSWDRYEQYF.

J is TRBJ2-3 and V is TRBV30; 8 positions agree with TRBD2. V was clipped by 0 bases and J by 6 bases; unmatched bases: 5. Germline V gene lookup returns CDR1 GTSNPN and CDR2 SVGIG (reference sequence). CDR3 size: 14 residues. The CDR3 protein is CAWSVGAGADTQYF. In nucleotides, the CDR3 is TGTGCCTGGAGTGTCGGAGCGGGAGCGGATACGCAGTATTTT.

The V call is TRBV14, the J call TRBJ2-5; TRBD1 matches 7 bases. With 4 bases clipped from V and 12 bases from J, the junction kept 5 bases outside the gene matches. This CDR3 spans 11 amino acids. Germline CDR1 reads SGHDN; CDR2 reads FVKESK. This CDR3 is CASSPGQVKYF. The CDR3 nucleotides are TGTGCCAGCAGCCCCGGACAGGTCAAGTACTTC.

In this sample, this clonotype turned up a few times. The J gene is TRBJ1-1, the V gene TRBV10-3; TRBD1 aligns across 12 bases. Trimming cost V 2 bases and J 4 bases; bases outside gene matches: 14. This CDR3 is 19 amino acids long. Germline V lookup: CDR1 ENHRY, CDR2 SYGVKD. The CDR3 here is CAISEAWDRGLRRTTEAFF. CDR3 nucleotides: TGTGCCATCAGTGAGGCGTGGGACAGGGGGCTAAGAAGGACCACTGAAGCTTTCTTT.

This clonotype was counted only a few times. The chain carries TRBV6-1 and TRBJ2-1, with 7 bases lining up with TRBD2. Unmatched junction bases numbered 10, after V lost 6 bases and J lost 8 bases. Germline CDR1 is MNHNS and CDR2 is SASEGT. CDR3 size: 14 residues. Here the CDR3 DNA reads TGTGCCAGCAGCAACGGGAGGCCCTGGGATGAGCAGTTCTTC. This codes for CASSNGRPWDEQFF.

This clonotype was seen many times. The chain couples TRBV7-8 to TRBJ2-1; a possible D gene is TRBD2 (5 bases). CDR1 and CDR2 (germline): SGHVS, FQNEAQ. The V end was cut by 0 bases, the J end by 4 bases, with 13 bases between. The length of the CDR3 is 16 residues. This CDR3 is CASSLARAEAYNEQFF. The DNA for the CDR3 is TGTGCCAGCAGCTTAGCGCGGGCAGAAGCATACAATGAGCAGTTCTTC.

The rearrangement joins TRBV12-3 or TRBV12-4 to TRBJ1-5, with D tentatively TRBD1 (6 bases). This CDR3 contains 18 residues. Trimming removed 3 bases from V and 0 bases from J, with 18 bases in between. The chain's CDR3 is CASSLGPRDIRSNQPQHF. In DNA form, the CDR3 reads TGTGCCAGCAGTTTGGGGCCCCGGGACATTCGTAGCAATCAGCCCCAGCATTTT.

This clonotype was picked up many times. The chain carries TRBV29-1 and TRBJ2-3, with a weak D call TRBD2 (6 bases). Germline V lookup: CDR1 SQVTM, CDR2 ANQGSEA. V was shortened by 3 bases and J by 0 bases, with 13 bases between the two germline ends. There are 15 residues in the CDR3. CDR3 sequence (DNA): TGCAGCGTTGACTTGGGTAGCGGAAGCACAGATACGCAGTATTTT. It is translated as CSVDLGSGSTDTQYF.

This clonotype was picked up many times. The chain combines TRBV7-9 with TRBJ2-1; D unclear. The germline gives CDR1 SEHNR, CDR2 FQNEAQ (reference sequence). The CDR3 sequence is 16 residues long. The germline V and J ends were trimmed by 5 bases and 0 bases, with 14 bases remaining between them. CDR3 sequence: CASSLGWGSSYNEQFF. The CDR3, as DNA: TGTGCCAGCAGCCTCGGGTGGGGTAGCTCCTACAATGAGCAGTTCTTC.

The chain is built from TRBV5-1 and TRBJ2-7; 7 nucleotides align to TRBD1. J gave up 7 bases and V 4 bases, and 8 bases lay outside the gene matches. Germline V gene data show CDR1 as SGHRS and CDR2 as YFSETQ. CDR3 length equals 13 residues. The CDR3, as DNA: TGCGCCAGCAGCCCTCTAGGGGGCAGTGAGCAGTACTTC. Translating gives CASSPLGGSEQYF. Looking up the rest from reference TRBV5-1 and TRBJ2-7 gives the full variable domain: KAGVTQTPRYLIKTRGQQVTLSCSPISGHRSVSWYQQTPGQGLQFLFEYFSETQRNKGNFPGRFSGRQFSNSRSEMNVSTLELGDSALYLCASSPLGGSEQYFGPGTRLTVT.

This clonotype was seen at least ten times. The V call is TRBV30, the J call TRBJ2-1, with D possibly matching TRBD2 (6 bases). The V end lost 5 bases, the J end lost 9 bases, and 17 bases lay between the germline ends. The CDR3 has 13 residues. The germline V gene encodes CDR1 GTSNPN and CDR2 SVGIG (reference sequence). CDR3 region: CAWAIRLGAEQFF. As DNA, the CDR3 is TGTGCCTGGGCGATCAGACTAGGGGCTGAGCAGTTCTTC.

This clonotype was seen ten or more times. CDR3 loop: CASSQELTGGGETQYF. The CDR3 bases are TGTGCCAGCAGCCAAGAACTAACAGGGGGTGGAGAGACCCAGTACTTC. The rearrangement joins TRBV3-1 to TRBJ2-5; 8 bases align to TRBD1. The germline V gene has CDR1 LGHDT and CDR2 YNNKEL (reference sequence). Trimming took 0 bases from V and 4 from J; bases not matched to a gene: 7. The CDR3 length is 16 residues.

To note about this clonotype: It may be a read error: a sequence one base away is much more abundant. The CDR3 coding sequence is TGTGCCACCAACAGAGATTATGGCAGGAGTGGCACTGAAGCTTTCTTT. Translating it yields CATNRDYGRSGTEAFF. The chain employs TRBV15 and TRBJ1-1, with D unresolved. Germline CDR1 LNHNV, CDR2 YYDKDF (reference sequence). The length of the CDR3 is 16 residues.

Many counts were recorded for this clonotype. This chain joins TRBV27 and TRBJ2-7; the match to TRBD2 covers 12 bases. The V gene end was trimmed by 3 bases and the J gene end by 2 bases; junction bases not matched to a gene: 5. The CDR3 contains 16 residues. The germline CDR1 and CDR2 sequences are MNHEY and SMNVEV (reference sequence). Here the CDR3 reads CASSFRGLAGTYEQYF. DNA for the CDR3: TGTGCCAGCAGTTTCCGTGGACTAGCGGGGACCTACGAGCAGTACTTC.

The CDR3, as DNA: TGTGCCAGCAGCCCAAGGGAGGAGAGCACAGATACGCAGTATTTT. It is translated as CASSPREESTDTQYF. The rearrangement joins TRBV3-1 to TRBJ2-3; tentatively, D is TRBD2 (6 bases). The length of the CDR3 is 15 residues. The germline V and J ends were trimmed by 4 bases and 0 bases, with 11 bases remaining between them. The germline CDR1 and CDR2 sequences are LGHDT and YNNKEL (reference sequence).

This clonotype was seen repeatedly, ten times or more. This chain uses TRBV2 with TRBJ2-3; TRBD2 agrees at 12 bases. The CDR3 loop spans 15 amino acids. The J segment lost 4 bases and the V segment lost 2 bases, leaving 1 base of the junction unmatched. The V gene's germline CDR1 is SNHLY and CDR2 FYNNEI. In nucleotides, the CDR3 is TGTGCCAGCAGTGAACTAGCGGGAGGGCCAGATACGCAGTATTTT. Amino acids: CASSELAGGPDTQYF.